This TCR beta chain was recovered during a study of a mutant IDH1 vaccine in newly diagnosed glioma. Study-level information: An approximately 62% male, approximately 38% female split and a mean age of about 40 years characterized treated patients.

As for this clone: One end of the junction is discordant with germline, which a read error may explain.

As to time point: baseline, week 1 (first vaccination visit). As to treatment: pre-vaccination baseline after standard-of-care therapy. The astrocytomas were IDH1-mutant, ATRX-negative, and WHO grade 3 or 4. The germline gives CDR1 SGHTA, CDR2 FQGNSA. This CDR3 has 16 amino acids. Generated by immunoSEQ multiplex PCR, the TCRdb table keeps only in-frame clones and is missing some. The sample records 65,000 to 70,000 clones, about four fifths being singletons. The sequencing used peripheral blood mononuclear cells (PBMCs), collected from a glioma patient treated with radiotherapy, temozolomide or both. The chain has TRBV7-2 and TRBJ2-7; D unresolved. The clonotype was recovered from a woman between 18 and 30 years old with glioma. Some clones in this sample may be carry-over from other donors' samples. CDR3 sequence reads: CSSSLGSGPKLHEQYF. Written as DNA, the CDR3 is TGTTCCAGCAGCTTAGGTTCGGGCCCCAAGTTACACGAGCAGTACTTC.